These 27 T cell receptor beta chains came from one sample sequenced in a study of regulatory T cells in long-lasting Graves disease. Described time point: newly diagnosed GD, antithyroid drugs for less than 3 months. The authors made the TCR library using RNA they extracted from PBMCs. Construction of TCR beta libraries relied on iRepertoire HTBI primers and on Arm-PCR targeting CDR3 regions. TCRdb recomputed calls from the multiplex PCR reads with MiXCR, one row per CDR3 protein. The sample includes 350,000 to 500,000 distinct CDR3 sequences, 16% of them seen just once. The data were also submitted as part of a second study, on T cells in Graves' hyperthyroidism and ophthalmopathy.

The material sequenced was peripheral blood mononuclear cells (PBMCs), taken at new diagnosis, from a patient treated with antithyroid drugs. Receptors originate from a woman aged 25 to 39 with Graves disease.

This clonotype was found many times. The chain employs TRBV11-3 and TRBJ2-1, with D tentatively TRBD1 (6 bases). The germline V gene has CDR1 SGHNT and CDR2 YENEEA. This CDR3 region has 12 residues. V lost 5 bases and J 10 bases, leaving 12 bases between the germline ends. CDR3 DNA sequence: TGTGCCAGCAGCCTCGCCAGGGGCGAGCAGTTCTTC. Translated, it gives CASSLARGEQFF.

There are many counts of this clonotype. The genes are TRBV4-1 and TRBJ1-5; 7 bases are shared with TRBD1. With 4 bases clipped from V and 4 bases from J, the junction kept 4 bases outside the gene matches. The CDR3 is 14 amino acids. Germline CDR1 reads MGHRA; CDR2 reads YSYEKL. CDR3 residues: CASSRYRGNQPQHF. CDR3 in DNA: TGCGCCAGCAGCCGATACAGGGGTAATCAGCCCCAGCATTTT.

The chain's CDR3 is CASSQEGGGNQPQHF. CDR3 sequence (DNA): TGCGCCAGCAGCCAAGAGGGAGGGGGCAATCAGCCCCAGCATTTT. The chain is built from TRBV4-3 and TRBJ1-5; D might be TRBD1 (5 bases). Germline assignment: CDR1 LGHNA and CDR2 YSLEER. The CDR3 contains 15 residues. V lost 0 bases and J 2 bases, leaving 8 bases between the germline ends.

This clonotype was seen repeatedly, ten times or more. CDR3 sequence: CASSGIWGEQFF. The CDR3 DNA reads as TGTGCCAGCAGCGGGATATGGGGTGAGCAGTTCTTC. The chain uses TRBV7-2 and TRBJ2-1; D not certain. CDR1 is SGHTA and CDR2 is FQGNSA in the germline V gene. The V end lost 5 bases, the J end lost 9 bases, and 11 bases lay between the germline ends. The CDR3 totals 12 residues.

The rearrangement links TRBV9 to TRBJ1-4; perhaps TRBD1 as D (6 bases). V was pared by 4 bases and J by 8 bases, with 18 bases between. Germline V gene sequence: CDR1 SGDLS, CDR2 YYNGEE. The CDR3 length is 15 residues. The CDR3 spells CASSNSGTFKEKLFF. CDR3 nucleotides: TGTGCCAGCAGCAACTCCGGGACATTTAAGGAAAAACTGTTTTTT.

The gene calls are TRBV9 and TRBJ2-5; the match to TRBD2 covers 15 bases. Germline CDR1 and CDR2: SGDLS and YYNGEE. The CDR3 loop spans 16 amino acids. Unmatched junction bases numbered 5, after V lost 4 bases and J lost 4 bases. CDR3 residues: CASSPGLAGGPETQYF. CDR3 sequence (DNA): TGTGCCAGCAGCCCTGGACTAGCGGGAGGGCCAGAGACCCAGTACTTC.

This clonotype has only one observation. The chain carries TRBV27 and TRBJ2-3; 9 bases map to TRBD2. Germline V gene lookup returns CDR1 MNHEY and CDR2 SMNVEV (reference sequence). This CDR3 comprises 14 residues. Germline trimming cut 5 bases from V and 5 bases from J; bases unmatched to any gene: 5. The CDR3 nucleotides read TGTGCCAGCAGTGTCGCACTAGCGGGAGATACGCAGTATTTT. This gives the protein CASSVALAGDTQYF.

This clonotype has at least ten counts. The rearrangement joins TRBV6-1 to TRBJ1-1; TRBD1 matches 7 bases. J gave up 1 base and V 5 bases, and 4 bases lay outside the gene matches. The germline gives CDR1 MNHNS, CDR2 SASEGT. This CDR3 is built from 14 residues. The CDR3 spells CASSQGQRNTEAFF. For the CDR3, the DNA is TGTGCCAGCAGTCAGGGACAGCGGAACACTGAAGCTTTCTTT.

This clonotype was seen ten or more times. This rearrangement joins TRBV12-5 to TRBJ1-5; D possibly corresponds to TRBD1 (5 bases). The V and J ends lost 7 bases and 2 bases respectively, with 12 bases between them. The germline gives CDR1 LGHNT, CDR2 FRNRAP. CDR3 length: 14 amino acids. The CDR3 coding sequence is TGTGCTAGTGCCCAGGGTTTGGGCAATCAGCCCCAGCATTTT. This codes for CASAQGLGNQPQHF.

The rearrangement joins TRBV15 to TRBJ1-1, with D possibly matching TRBD1 (6 bases). V was cut by 6 bases and J by 3 bases, with 11 bases left in between. The CDR3 is made up of 13 amino acids. Germline V lookup: CDR1 LNHNV, CDR2 YYDKDF (reference sequence). The CDR3 reads CATRQGMDTEAFF. DNA of the CDR3: TGTGCCACCAGACAGGGAATGGACACTGAAGCTTTCTTT.

This clonotype was counted at least ten times. The J gene is TRBJ2-1, the V gene TRBV15; 10 bases are a match to TRBD2. CDR1 is LNHNV, CDR2 YYDKDF, per germline (reference sequence). The length of the CDR3 is 16 residues. J gave up 6 bases and V 3 bases, and 8 bases lay outside the gene matches. This CDR3 is CATSSNPSGRANEQFF. The CDR3 coding sequence is TGTGCCACCAGCAGCAATCCTAGCGGGAGAGCCAATGAGCAGTTCTTC. Full variable domain (rest looked up from reference TRBV15 and TRBJ2-1): DAMVIQNPRYQVTQFGKPVTLSCSQTLNHNVMYWYQQKSSQAPKLLFHYYDKDFNNEADTPDNFQSRRPNTSFCFLDIRSPGLGDTAMYLCATSSNPSGRANEQFFGPGTRLTVL.

This chain uses TRBV9 with TRBJ2-2; no clear D. The CDR3 is 15 amino acids. The germline V gene encodes CDR1 SGDLS and CDR2 YYNGEE. Trimming took 0 bases from V and 3 from J, leaving 9 bases between them. The CDR3 here is CASSVESTYTGELFF. CDR3 in DNA: TGTGCCAGCAGCGTAGAAAGCACATACACCGGGGAGCTGTTTTTT. Variable domain in full (rest from reference TRBV9 and TRBJ2-2): DSGVTQTPKHLITATGQRVTLRCSPRSGDLSVYWYQQSLDQGLQFLIQYYNGEERAKGNILERFSAQQFPDLHSELNLSSLELGDSALYFCASSVESTYTGELFFGEGSRLTVL.

This clonotype was seen repeatedly, ten times or more. The V gene is TRBV7-8, the J gene TRBJ2-2; 7 bases are shared with TRBD2. The trim removed 4 bases at V and 4 bases at J, leaving 9 bases unmatched. The V gene's germline CDR1 is SGHVS and CDR2 FQNEAQ. The CDR3 loop spans 16 amino acids. This chain's CDR3 is CASSSTWEGFTGELFF. The CDR3 DNA is TGTGCCAGCAGCTCTACATGGGAGGGATTCACCGGGGAGCTGTTTTTT.

This chain uses TRBV6-2 or TRBV6-3 with TRBJ2-1; D is possibly TRBD1 or TRBD2 (5 bases each). The CDR3 sequence is 15 residues long. Looked up from germline, CDR1 is MNHEY and CDR2 is SVGEGT. Trimming removed 10 bases from V and 10 bases from J, with 26 bases in between. Written as DNA, the CDR3 is TGTGCCATCCCGGGACCTTCGTTCTCCCCCTACGAGCAGTTCTTC. Amino acids: CAIPGPSFSPYEQFF.

This clonotype appeared many times. CDR3 DNA: TGTGCCAGCAGTGACCAGCGGGGGAACACAGATACGCAGTATTTT. This encodes CASSDQRGNTDTQYF. V gene TRBV6-2 or TRBV6-3 combines with J gene TRBJ2-3; TRBD2 matches 8 bases. Trimming took 5 bases from V and 2 from J; bases not matched to a gene: 6. There are 15 residues in the CDR3. Germline V gene data show CDR1 as MNHEY and CDR2 as SVGEGT.

This clonotype appeared a few times. The CDR3 sequence: CASSLMGFSDEQFF. The DNA for the CDR3 is TGTGCCAGCAGCTTAATGGGCTTTTCTGACGAGCAGTTCTTC. V gene TRBV7-8 combines with J gene TRBJ2-1; D remains unclear. CDR3 length: 14 residues. Trimming removed 2 bases at V and 10 bases at J, with 15 bases between. Germline V lookup: CDR1 SGHVS, CDR2 FQNEAQ.

This clonotype was counted many times. The J gene is TRBJ1-5, the V gene TRBV6-1; 9 bases are a match to TRBD1. Germline V gives CDR1 MNHNS, CDR2 SASEGT. The CDR3 length is 13 residues. J was trimmed by 5 bases and V by 9 bases; bases with no gene match: 5. The CDR3: CASVRQGDQPQHF. DNA of the CDR3: TGTGCCAGTGTGAGACAGGGGGATCAGCCCCAGCATTTT.

In its sample, this clonotype was seen a few times. This rearrangement joins TRBV5-1 to TRBJ2-2; 9 positions agree with TRBD2. Germline CDR1 SGHRS, CDR2 YFSETQ. The CDR3 is 15 residues long. The ends lost 1 base at V and 7 bases at J; junction bases unmatched: 5. The CDR3 bases are TGCGCCAGCAGCTTGATAGCGGGAGTGCTCGGGGAGCTGTTTTTT. Amino acid sequence: CASSLIAGVLGELFF.

As concerns this clonotype: A far larger clone is just one base off, so this is likely a read error. The rearrangement uses TRBV12-3 or TRBV12-4 and TRBJ2-7; D is unresolved. This CDR3 is 15 amino acids long. Between the trimmed V and J ends, which lost 6 bases and 7 bases, there was a span of 22 bases. CDR3: CASSQQESSYNEQYF. CDR3 DNA sequence: TGTGCCAGCAGCCAACAAGAGAGCTCCTACAATGAGCAGTACTTC.

The rearrangement uses TRBV7-6 and TRBJ2-7, with D perhaps matching TRBD1 (6 bases). Per the germline V gene, CDR1 is SGHVS and CDR2 is FNYEAQ. This CDR3 spans 16 amino acids. Trimming stripped 5 bases from V and 2 bases from J, with 19 bases between. The CDR3 here is CASSPTIGQRAYEQYF. The CDR3, as DNA: TGTGCCAGCAGCCCCACGATCGGACAGAGAGCCTACGAGCAGTACTTC.

There are a few counts of this clonotype. The chain couples TRBV15 to TRBJ2-5; no clear D. V lost 8 bases and J lost 1, with 14 bases in between. The V gene's germline CDR1 is LNHNV and CDR2 YYDKDF (reference sequence). The CDR3 runs 14 residues. CDR3 residues: CATRSSGLQETQYF. CDR3 sequence (DNA): TGTGCCACCCGATCATCCGGGCTCCAAGAGACCCAGTACTTC.

This clonotype came up a few times. In DNA, the CDR3 is TGTGCCAGCTCACCACCCAGGGCGACCAAAAACATTCAGTACTTC. It specifies CASSPPRATKNIQYF. The chain recombines TRBV18 with TRBJ2-4, with D possibly TRBD1 on 5 matching bases. Per germline, CDR1 KGHSH and CDR2 LQKENI. There are 15 residues in the CDR3. Trimming took off 0 bases at V and 2 bases at J, with 8 bases between the two ends.

This clonotype was detected ten times or more. The rearrangement links TRBV30 to TRBJ1-2; D possibly corresponds to TRBD1 (6 bases). The CDR3 is 13 residues long. Germline loops: CDR1 GTSNPN, CDR2 SVGIG (reference sequence). Trimming shortened V by 8 bases and J by 4 bases, and 17 bases separated the two germline ends. This CDR3 is CARTDRAGYGYTF. For the CDR3, the DNA is TGTGCCAGGACGGACAGAGCAGGCTATGGCTACACCTTC.

This clonotype was seen ten or more times. The chain employs TRBV28 and TRBJ2-5; a possible D gene is TRBD1 (5 bases). Trimming left V 8 bases short and J 4 bases short, with 8 bases between. From germline, CDR1 is MDHEN and CDR2 SYDVKM. CDR3 length: 11 amino acids. CDR3 amino acids: CASQGSETQYF. The CDR3 nucleotides read TGTGCCAGCCAGGGATCAGAGACCCAGTACTTC.

This clonotype was picked up many times. The CDR3 DNA is TGTGCCAGCAGCGTCAGTGAGGGAACGCAGTATTTT. Translated: CASSVSEGTQYF. This rearrangement joins TRBV9 to TRBJ2-3; possibly TRBD2 for D (5 bases). Germline V gives CDR1 SGDLS, CDR2 YYNGEE. V gave up 2 bases and J gave up 9 bases, with 10 bases separating them. The CDR3 runs 12 residues.

A note on this clonotype: Given a much more abundant clone one base away, this may be a read error. The genes are TRBV13 and TRBJ2-1; either TRBD1 or TRBD2 may fit D (5 bases each). CDR1 and CDR2 from the germline V gene are PRHDT and FYEKMQ (reference sequence). The CDR3 consists of 16 residues. The V end was cut by 8 bases, the J end by 11 bases, with 28 bases between. CDR3 bases: TGTGCCAGCCTTTTATCGGGGTCGTTCAGGGACGATAAGCAGTTCTTC. Encoded protein: CASLLSGSFRDDKQFF.

This clonotype was recorded many times. V is TRBV7-2 and J is TRBJ2-7; no firm D call. Germline V lookup: CDR1 SGHTA, CDR2 FQGNSA. The CDR3 has 11 amino acids. With 9 bases removed from V and 3 bases from J, the gap between germline ends came to 9 bases. The CDR3 coding sequence is TGTGCCAGTACTACTTTCTACGAGCAGTACTTC. Encoded protein: CASTTFYEQYF.